Below are 29 T cell receptor beta chains sequenced from a single sample in a study of identical twins. Each CDR3 protein gets one entry after TCRdb re-called the 5' RACE reads with MiXCR. This repertoire shows 200,000 to 250,000 distinct CDR3 sequences, 5.5% to 7.5% found once; its top ten account for roughly 15%. These data were likewise used in another study, on T cells expressing NK-cell markers.

What was sequenced was CD8+ T cells sorted from blood. The source of these receptors is a woman aged 18-35 years in good health.

J is TRBJ2-5 and V is TRBV27; D is unresolved. This CDR3 contains 12 residues. The germline V gene has CDR1 MNHEY and CDR2 SMNVEV (reference sequence). Trimming removed 6 bases at V and 5 bases at J, with 10 bases between. CDR3: CASRDPRETQYF. The CDR3 region has the DNA TGTGCCAGCAGGGACCCGCGGGAGACCCAGTACTTC.

The chain uses TRBV6-2 or TRBV6-3 and TRBJ2-3; no reliable D call. The V gene's germline CDR1 is MNHEY and CDR2 SVGEGT. Trimming left V 4 bases short and J 3 bases short, with 14 bases between. This CDR3 spans 15 amino acids. The CDR3 loop reads CASSWAGLLTDTQYF. In DNA, the CDR3 is TGTGCCAGCAGTTGGGCAGGTCTTTTGACAGATACGCAGTATTTT.

At least ten counts were recorded for this clonotype. The rearrangement uses TRBV3-1 and TRBJ1-3; D perhaps matches TRBD1 (5 bases). Trimming cost V 0 bases and J 0 bases, with 12 bases left between them. This CDR3 has 17 amino acids. Germline CDR1 LGHDT, CDR2 YNNKEL (reference sequence). The CDR3 spells CASSQDWGRSSGNTIYF. DNA of the CDR3: TGTGCCAGCAGCCAAGATTGGGGCCGGAGCTCTGGAAACACCATATATTTT.

There are many counts of this clonotype. The rearrangement links TRBV7-9 to TRBJ1-1; no reliable D call. The germline V gene has CDR1 SEHNR and CDR2 FQNEAQ (reference sequence). CDR3 size: 12 residues. The germline V and J ends were trimmed by 2 bases and 8 bases, with 9 bases remaining between them. The CDR3 sequence is CASSLKGVEAFF. CDR3 bases: TGTGCCAGCAGCTTAAAGGGTGTAGAAGCTTTCTTT.

This clonotype was seen only a few times. The chain has TRBV30 and TRBJ2-2, with D hard to call. The CDR3 is made up of 16 amino acids. Germline V CDR1 and CDR2: GTSNPN, SVGIG (reference sequence). Deletions cut 1 base from V and 7 bases from J, with 19 bases between. CDR3 region: CAWSASKVVGVGELFF. The CDR3 nucleotides are TGTGCCTGGAGTGCCTCCAAGGTTGTTGGGGTCGGGGAGCTGTTTTTT. The full variable domain, in which reference TRBV30 and TRBJ2-2 provide the parts outside the CDR3, is SQTIHQWPATLVQPVGSPLSLECTVEGTSNPNLYWYRQAAGRGLQLLFYSVGIGQISSEVPQNLSASRPQDRQFILSSKKLLLSDSGFYLCAWSASKVVGVGELFFGEGSRLTVL.

This clonotype was found a few times. The chain links TRBV3-1 to TRBJ2-1; D perhaps matches TRBD2 (5 bases). With 0 bases removed from V and 7 bases from J, the gap between germline ends came to 19 bases. From germline, CDR1 is LGHDT and CDR2 YNNKEL (reference sequence). The CDR3 has 17 amino acids. CDR3 in DNA: TGTGCCAGCAGCCAAGAACCCTTAACTAGTAATAGGAATGAGCAGTTCTTC. Its protein is CASSQEPLTSNRNEQFF.

The chain joins TRBV7-9 to TRBJ2-7, with a tentative D call TRBD2 (6 bases). Germline V gene sequence: CDR1 SEHNR, CDR2 FQNEAQ (reference sequence). The CDR3 has 14 residues. Trimming removed 0 bases at V and 8 bases at J, with 14 bases between. As DNA, the CDR3 is TGTGCCAGCAGCTTAGCGCGGGGTGCTACGAAGCAGTACTTC. Protein: CASSLARGATKQYF.

CDR3 DNA: TGTGCCAGCAGTTTAGCCTTGGGACAGGGGCTAACTAATGAAAAACTGTTTTTT. It yields the protein CASSLALGQGLTNEKLFF. The rearrangement joins TRBV12-3 or TRBV12-4 to TRBJ1-4, with 10 bases aligning to TRBD1. V shed 0 bases and J 1 base; nucleotides not matched to a gene: 5. The CDR3 has 18 amino acids.

This clonotype was counted only a few times. This chain connects TRBV20-1 to TRBJ1-2; D ambiguous. Trimming stripped 5 bases from V and 4 bases from J, with 8 bases between. CDR3 size: 11 residues. Germline CDR1 and CDR2: DFQATT and SNEGSKA (reference sequence). The CDR3 DNA follows: TGCAGTGCTCCCTCCGTCTATGGCTACACCTTC. Protein product: CSAPSVYGYTF.

V gene TRBV3-1 combines with J gene TRBJ2-1; no clear D. The V end was cut by 4 bases, the J end by 2 bases, with 15 bases between. Germline CDR1 and CDR2: LGHDT and YNNKEL (reference sequence). The CDR3 consists of 16 residues. The CDR3 reads CASSPDLSLTYNEQFF. CDR3 DNA: TGTGCCAGCAGCCCCGATCTCTCCTTGACCTACAATGAGCAGTTCTTC.

This chain links TRBV20-1 with TRBJ1-5; 10 bases fit TRBD1. This CDR3 has 14 residues. V lost 4 bases and J lost 6; bases outside the gene matches: 6. Germline V lookup: CDR1 DFQATT, CDR2 SNEGSKA (reference sequence). CDR3 residues: CSAMTGGAVQPQHF. CDR3 in DNA: TGCAGTGCTATGACAGGGGGCGCGGTTCAGCCCCAGCATTTT.

This chain links TRBV10-1 with TRBJ2-1; a possible D gene is TRBD2 (5 bases). The CDR3 totals 14 residues. V lost 2 bases, J lost 0 bases, and 5 bases lay in between. The germline V gene has CDR1 WNHNN and CDR2 SYGVQD (reference sequence). The CDR3: CASSETSSYNEQFF. CDR3 bases: TGCGCCAGCAGTGAGACTAGCTCCTACAATGAGCAGTTCTTC.

V is TRBV20-1 and J is TRBJ2-4; D is ambiguous. There are 12 residues in the CDR3. V lost 6 bases and J lost 6, with 12 bases in between. Looked up from germline, CDR1 is DFQATT and CDR2 is SNEGSKA (reference sequence). In DNA, the CDR3 is TGCAGTGCGGATGACTGGGGAAACATTCAGTACTTC. Its protein is CSADDWGNIQYF.

This clonotype has ten or more counts. CDR3 DNA sequence: TGTGCCAGCAGTACAGGGCCCAATCAGCCCCAGCATTTT. This gives the protein CASSTGPNQPQHF. The chain recombines TRBV12-3 or TRBV12-4 with TRBJ1-5, with a tentative D call TRBD1 (6 bases). The length of the CDR3 is 13 residues. The V and J ends lost 5 bases and 3 bases respectively, with 8 bases between them.

This clonotype was found many times. The genes are TRBV7-8 and TRBJ1-4; 10 nucleotides align to TRBD1. V trimming: 1 base; J trimming: 6 bases; junction bases outside the gene matches: 2. The CDR3 has 15 residues. The germline gives CDR1 SGHVS, CDR2 FQNEAQ. CDR3 loop: CASSLEGTGDEKLFF. CDR3 nucleotide sequence: TGTGCCAGCAGCTTAGAAGGGACAGGGGATGAAAAACTGTTTTTT.

This chain links TRBV5-8 with TRBJ1-5; D not certain. This CDR3 spans 14 amino acids. Trimming cost V 2 bases and J 2 bases, with 8 bases left between them. CDR1 is SGHTS, CDR2 YDEGEE, per germline. CDR3 DNA: TGTGCCAGCAGCTTTACAGCTGGCAATCAGCCCCAGCATTTT. It translates to CASSFTAGNQPQHF. Complete variable domain (other parts from reference TRBV5-8 and TRBJ1-5): EAGVTQSPTHLIKTRGQQATLRCSPISGHTSVYWYQQALGLGLQFLLWYDEGEERNRGNFPPRFSGRQFPNYSSELNVNALELEDSALYLCASSFTAGNQPQHFGDGTRLSIL.

This clonotype appeared a single time. V usage is TRBV20-1 and J usage is TRBJ2-1, with 7 bases matching TRBD2. The CDR3 is 15 amino acids. With V trimmed by 6 bases and J by 0 bases, 8 bases remained unmatched. CDR1 DFQATT and CDR2 SNEGSKA come from the germline V gene (reference sequence). CDR3 region: CSAGEREYSYNEQFF. The DNA of the CDR3 is TGCAGTGCCGGGGAGCGGGAATACTCCTACAATGAGCAGTTCTTC.

This clonotype was seen repeatedly, ten times or more. CDR3 protein: CASSPSGSPSYNEQFF. CDR3 bases: TGTGCCAGCAGCCCCTCGGGGAGTCCCTCCTACAATGAGCAGTTCTTC. This chain connects TRBV7-2 to TRBJ2-1, with D possibly matching TRBD2 (5 bases). The CDR3 has 16 residues. CDR1 is SGHTA and CDR2 is FQGNSA in the germline V gene. V was shortened by 5 bases and J by 0 bases, with 14 bases between the two germline ends.

CDR3 nucleotides: TGTGCCAGCAGCTTGGGACAGGGAATAGAGACCCAGTACTTC. It translates to CASSLGQGIETQYF. The rearrangement links TRBV5-6 to TRBJ2-5, with 7 bases that match TRBD1. J gave up 4 bases and V 0 bases, and 3 bases lay outside the gene matches. This CDR3 contains 14 residues. Germline V lookup: CDR1 SGHDT, CDR2 YYEEEE.

The rearrangement uses TRBV7-9 and TRBJ2-1; D is unresolved. Germline V lookup: CDR1 SEHNR, CDR2 FQNEAQ (reference sequence). The CDR3 runs to 16 residues. V lost 4 bases to trimming and J lost 0 bases, with 13 bases between them. In DNA form, the CDR3 reads TGTGCCAGCAGCTCCCCTATCTCGGTCTCCTACAATGAGCAGTTCTTC. Translating it yields CASSSPISVSYNEQFF. The whole variable domain, remainder taken from reference TRBV7-9 and TRBJ2-1, is DTGVSQNPRHKITKRGQNVTFRCDPISEHNRLYWYRQTLGQGPEFLTYFQNEAQLEKSRLLSDRFSAERPKGSFSTLEIQRTEQGDSAMYLCASSSPISVSYNEQFFGPGTRLTVL.

In its sample, this clonotype was seen a few times. The V and J genes are TRBV7-2 and TRBJ2-4; 7 nucleotides match TRBD2. Germline values: CDR1 SGHTA, CDR2 FQGNSA. The CDR3 contains 15 residues. V was clipped by 3 bases and J by 8 bases; unmatched bases: 10. Written as DNA, the CDR3 is TGTGCCAGCAGCTTTTTCGGATCCAGCGGGGACATTCAGTACTTC. Amino acid sequence: CASSFFGSSGDIQYF.

This clonotype was found many times. J is TRBJ2-3 and V is TRBV7-6, with D possibly being TRBD1 or TRBD2 (6 bases each). Germline lookup yields CDR1 SGHVS and CDR2 FNYEAQ. V lost 3 bases, J lost 6 bases, and 13 bases lay in between. This CDR3 has 14 amino acids. The CDR3 loop is CASSFSGQRDTQYF. CDR3 bases: TGTGCCAGCAGCTTTAGCGGACAGCGGGATACGCAGTATTTT.

This clonotype was observed many times. This chain joins TRBV28 and TRBJ2-1; possible D gene TRBD2, 6 bases. The CDR3 runs 15 residues. CDR1 and CDR2 from the germline V gene are MDHEN and SYDVKM. V was cut by 6 bases and J by 0 bases, with 12 bases left in between. The CDR3 region has the DNA TGTGCCAGCAGGCGGGGCCTAAGCTCCTACAATGAGCAGTTCTTC. As protein: CASRRGLSSYNEQFF.

The sample holds a few counts of this clonotype. The J gene is TRBJ2-7, the V gene TRBV9; a weak D match, TRBD2 (6 bases). The germline CDR1 and CDR2 sequences are SGDLS and YYNGEE. Trimming took 0 bases from V and 5 from J, leaving 21 bases between them. The CDR3 is made up of 17 amino acids. As DNA, the CDR3 is TGTGCCAGCAGCGTAGGAAGTGGGGGGATAATATCCGACGAGCAGTACTTC. It encodes CASSVGSGGIISDEQYF.

Ten or more counts support this clonotype. The chain employs TRBV5-1 and TRBJ2-1; possibly TRBD2 for D (6 bases). This CDR3 spans 15 amino acids. CDR1 SGHRS and CDR2 YFSETQ come from the germline V gene. V lost 2 bases and J 8 bases, leaving 17 bases between the germline ends. The DNA for the CDR3 is TGCGCCAGCAGCTTTCCGGGACTCCCGAGCGATGAGCAGTTCTTC. Its translation: CASSFPGLPSDEQFF.

This clonotype was recorded at least ten times. The chain uses TRBV12-3 or TRBV12-4 and TRBJ2-7, with 8 nucleotides matching TRBD2. J was trimmed by 7 bases and V by 6 bases; bases with no gene match: 5. The CDR3 loop spans 12 amino acids. CDR3 DNA: TGTGCCAGCAGAGACGGGGGGGCTGAGCAGTACTTC. It encodes CASRDGGAEQYF.

The genes are TRBV5-1 and TRBJ2-5; 7 positions agree with TRBD2. CDR1 is SGHRS and CDR2 is YFSETQ in the germline V gene. The CDR3 covers 14 residues. The V segment lost 4 bases and the J segment 5 bases; nucleotides outside the gene matches: 8. CDR3 coding DNA: TGCGCCAGCAGCCCCGGCGGGAGAACGGAGACCCAGTACTTC. This encodes CASSPGGRTETQYF.

The CDR3 sequence: CASSFQTGNEQFF. In nucleotides, the CDR3 is TGTGCCAGTAGTTTCCAGACAGGGAATGAGCAGTTCTTC. The rearrangement uses TRBV19 and TRBJ2-1; 7 bases match TRBD1. The CDR3 contains 13 residues. Germline assignment: CDR1 LNHDA and CDR2 SQIVND (reference sequence). V trimming: 5 bases; J trimming: 7 bases; junction bases outside the gene matches: 5.

The rearrangement joins TRBV20-1 to TRBJ2-7; D ambiguous. V was trimmed by 2 bases and J by 2 bases, leaving 10 bases between them. This CDR3 has 13 residues. The germline V gene encodes CDR1 DFQATT and CDR2 SNEGSKA (reference sequence). DNA for the CDR3: TGCAGTGCTAGACAGCTCACAACCTACGAGCAGTACTTC. This codes for CSARQLTTYEQYF.